The 14 T cell receptor beta chains presented below share a single source sample, sequenced in a study of cytomegalovirus exposure and HLA in healthy donors. Use of 60 Vbeta and 13 Jbeta primers characterized the PCR. The data were produced by immunoSEQ multiplex PCR, yet TCRdb's version contains in-frame clones alone and is incomplete. This table has 130,000 to 150,000 clones, roughly 79% appearing once. Sequenced: PBMCs. The source of these receptors is a male donor in good health and CMV-seronegative.

This chain links TRBV4-1 with TRBJ2-1; 7 nucleotides agree with TRBD1. Germline V gives CDR1 MGHRA, CDR2 YSYEKL. This CDR3 contains 17 residues. V shed 6 bases and J 0 bases; nucleotides not matched to a gene: 11. The chain's CDR3 is CASRPGQDLSSYNEQFF. The CDR3 nucleotides are TGCGCCAGCAGACCCGGACAGGATTTAAGCTCCTACAATGAGCAGTTCTTC.

The DNA for the CDR3 is TGTGCCAGCAGCTTAGTTAGGACAGCGAACACTGAAGCTTTCTTT. It is translated as CASSLVRTANTEAFF. V and J are TRBV7-8 and TRBJ1-1; TRBD1 is a possible D gene (6 bases). Trimming left V 1 base short and J 1 base short, with 10 bases between. Germline V gene sequence: CDR1 SGHVS, CDR2 FQNEAQ. The CDR3 is made up of 15 amino acids. The full variable domain, in which reference TRBV7-8 and TRBJ1-1 provide the parts outside the CDR3, is GAGVSQSPRYKVAKRGQDVALRCDPISGHVSLFWYQQALGQGPEFLTYFQNEAQLDKSGLPSDRFFAERPEGSVSTLKIQRTQQEDSAVYLCASSLVRTANTEAFFGQGTRLTVV.

This clone appeared a few times. The V call is TRBV5-1, the J call TRBJ2-5; D is perhaps TRBD2 (6 bases). Trimming cost V 4 bases and J 2 bases, with 18 bases left between them. This CDR3 has 16 residues. Germline CDR1 and CDR2: SGHRS and YFSETQ. CDR3 DNA sequence: TGCGCCAGCAGCCCCCTCCAGGCGGGGCTACAAGAGACCCAGTACTTC. This codes for CASSPLQAGLQETQYF.

V is TRBV7-2 and J is TRBJ2-1, with 7 bases that match TRBD2. After removal of 3 bases from V and 9 bases from J, the junction contained 11 bases not matched to a gene. CDR3 length equals 15 residues. The V gene's germline CDR1 is SGHTA and CDR2 FQGNSA. CDR3 DNA sequence: TGTGCCAGCAGCTTCCGGGACCGATTAGCGGGTGAGCAGTTCTTC. It codes for CASSFRDRLAGEQFF.

The chain uses TRBV7-2 and TRBJ2-5, with TRBD2 identical over 12 bases. V was pared by 4 bases and J by 6 bases, with 6 bases of the junction left unmatched. There are 15 residues in the CDR3. CDR1 and CDR2 (germline): SGHTA, FQGNSA. The CDR3 region has the DNA TGTGCCAGCAGCTCGAGACTAGCGGGAGTGCAGACCCAGTACTTC. Translated: CASSSRLAGVQTQYF.

This chain links TRBV6-5 with TRBJ1-2, with 9 nucleotides matching TRBD1. The CDR3 totals 14 residues. V lost 2 bases to trimming and J lost 4 bases; unmatched junction nucleotides: 2. CDR1 is MNHEY and CDR2 is SVGAGI in the germline V gene. The CDR3 sequence: CASSYGTGTYGYTF. The CDR3 bases are TGTGCCAGCAGTTACGGGACAGGGACCTATGGCTACACCTTC.

This clone has only one observation. This sequence joins TRBV9 and TRBJ1-2; 7 bases are shared with TRBD1. The CDR3 sequence is 16 residues long. V lost 0 bases, J lost 2 bases, and 7 bases stayed unmatched. The germline V gene has CDR1 SGDLS and CDR2 YYNGEE. CDR3 residues: CASSVAPGTVNYGYTF. The CDR3 DNA reads as TGTGCCAGCAGCGTAGCTCCCGGGACAGTAAACTATGGCTACACCTTC.

The rearrangement joins TRBV5-1 to TRBJ2-1; 10 positions match TRBD2. CDR1 is SGHRS, CDR2 YFSETQ, per germline. The J segment lost 7 bases and the V segment lost 4 bases, leaving 8 bases of the junction unmatched. This CDR3 spans 15 amino acids. CDR3 region: CASSPSGRALNEQFF. DNA for the CDR3: TGCGCCAGCAGCCCAAGCGGGAGGGCCTTGAATGAGCAGTTCTTC.

This chain joins TRBV12-5 and TRBJ2-1; possible D gene TRBD2, 6 bases. Germline CDR1 and CDR2: LGHNT and FRNRAP. The V and J ends lost 5 bases and 2 bases respectively, with 10 bases between them. The CDR3 contains 14 residues. CDR3 DNA: TGTGCTAGTGGTCTTAGCGGAGCCTACAATGAGCAGTTCTTC. This gives the protein CASGLSGAYNEQFF. The full variable domain, completed using reference TRBV12-5 and TRBJ2-1, is DARVTQTPRHKVTEMGQEVTMRCQPILGHNTVFWYRQTMMQGLELLAYFRNRAPLDDSGMPKDRFSAEMPDATLATLKIQPSEPRDSAVYFCASGLSGAYNEQFFGPGTRLTVL.

The CDR3 is CASSSSLTGPTLGKLFF. The CDR3 bases are TGTGCCAGCAGTTCCTCCCTGACAGGGCCTACCCTCGGGAAACTGTTTTTT. This chain links TRBV2 with TRBJ1-4; TRBD1 agrees at 7 bases. The CDR3 totals 17 residues. V dropped 5 bases and J dropped 11; count of bases not matched to a gene: 20. Germline CDR1 reads SNHLY; CDR2 reads FYNNEI.

The chain uses TRBV29-1 and TRBJ2-5; D perhaps matches TRBD1 (6 bases). Germline V CDR1 and CDR2: SQVTM, ANQGSEA. The V end was cut by 0 bases, the J end by 2 bases, with 16 bases between. The CDR3 is made up of 16 amino acids. Here the CDR3 DNA reads TGCAGCGTTGAAGAGGTAACAGGGTGGAGGCAAGAGACCCAGTACTTC. As protein: CSVEEVTGWRQETQYF.

This clone has just one count. The chain combines TRBV5-4 with TRBJ1-1, with 10 positions matching TRBD1. CDR1 is SGHNT, CDR2 YYREEE, per germline (reference sequence). The V segment lost 4 bases and the J segment 4 bases; nucleotides outside the gene matches: 4. This CDR3 has 14 amino acids. CDR3 residues: CASSLRQGATEAFF. CDR3 coding DNA: TGTGCCAGCAGCCTAAGACAGGGGGCCACTGAAGCTTTCTTT.

The rearrangement joins TRBV4-1 to TRBJ2-1; D might be TRBD2 (7 bases). Per the germline V gene, CDR1 is MGHRA and CDR2 is YSYEKL. V was shortened by 0 bases and J by 9 bases, with 12 bases between the two germline ends. CDR3 length: 14 residues. Here the CDR3 reads CASSQERGGVEQFF. Written as DNA, the CDR3 is TGCGCCAGCAGCCAAGAGAGGGGGGGCGTTGAGCAGTTCTTC.

V gene TRBV2 combines with J gene TRBJ2-7; the match to TRBD1 covers 7 bases. This CDR3 has 16 amino acids. Per the germline V gene, CDR1 is SNHLY and CDR2 is FYNNEI. V lost 7 bases and J lost 3; bases outside the gene matches: 15. DNA of the CDR3: TGTGCCAGCATTAGAGAGAACAGGGGTAGAAACTACGAGCAGTACTTC. Its protein product is CASIRENRGRNYEQYF. Looking up the rest from reference TRBV2 and TRBJ2-7 gives the full variable domain: EPEVTQTPSHQVTQMGQEVILRCVPISNHLYFYWYRQILGQKVEFLVSFYNNEISEKSEIFDDQFSVERPDGSNFTLKIRSTKLEDSAMYFCASIRENRGRNYEQYFGPGTRLTVT.